One T cell receptor (beta chain) is described in this entry. Its antigen is as yet unknown. The second PCR ran about 6 to 11 cycles with a sample-barcoded 5' primer and J-beta primers. TCRdb re-derived calls from the 5' RACE reads in MiXCR, one entry per CDR3 protein. The table lists around 990,000 distinct CDR3 sequences, 35% to 40% of them singletons. These data come from a study of blood T cells in healthy people across ages. Points from the study as a whole: Underestimates were what the diversity estimates from one million T cells were considered to be. It was found that TCR beta diversity correlated strongly with the percentage of naive T cells.

Germline CDR1 reads MNHEY; CDR2 reads SMNVEV (reference sequence). Trimming took 4 bases from V and 4 from J, leaving 19 bases between them. The CDR3 spans 16 residues. The TCR was taken from a man between 18 and 29 years old in good health. J is TRBJ1-2 and V is TRBV27; weak D call: TRBD1 (6 bases). Input material: blood. The CDR3 sequence is CASSSPLRGRFYGYTF. In DNA form, the CDR3 reads TGTGCCAGCAGTTCACCCCTCCGGGGGCGTTTCTATGGCTACACCTTC.